This is a list of T cell receptor beta chains from one sample in a study of blood T cell repertoires in COVID-19. TCRdb keeps only in-frame clones here, not all; method: immunoSEQ multiplex PCR. Of approximately 51,000 clones listed, around 87% are singletons. Sequences were obtained from peripheral blood. The receptor source for this set is a man aged 35 to 55 with active COVID-19. Each CDR3 is given with its conserved first and last residue. The D gene is left open where the match is weak. Size is stated for part of the rows, as once, few or many counts, or as a class when the clone is expanded.

NA,NA,TRBV9,TRBJ2-5,15,TGTGCCAGCAGCATAGGCCTAGTGGGGGGAGAGACCCAGTACTTC,CASSIGLVGGETQYF
NA,NA,TRBV5-4,TRBJ2-1,15,TGTGCCAGCAGCCGGGACATTAGCTCCTACAATGAGCAGTTCTTC,CASSRDISSYNEQFF
once,TRBD1,TRBV9,TRBJ1-1,15,TGTGCCAGCAGCACCCCGACAGGGGAAGGCACTGAAGCTTTCTTT,CASSTPTGEGTEAFF
NA,NA,TRBV12-5,TRBJ1-2,13,TGTGCTAGTGGTTTCGGGGGAATCATTGGCTACACCTTC,CASGFGGIIGYTF
NA,NA,TRBV10-3,TRBJ2-1,15,TGTGCCATCAGTCGGCGGGACTCCGCCTACAATGAGCAGTTCTTC,CAISRRDSAYNEQFF
NA,NA,TRBV2,TRBJ2-1,12,TGTGCCAGCAGTGGTATAAACAATGAGCAGTTCTTC,CASSGINNEQFF
NA,TRBD1,TRBV19,TRBJ2-7,14,TGTGCCAGTTCCCGGACAGGGGGCTTCGACGAGCAGTACTTC,CASSRTGGFDEQYF
NA,NA,TRBV5-1,TRBJ2-7,13,TGCGCCAGCAGCTTGGGACAGTCCTACGAGCAGTACTTC,CASSLGQSYEQYF
NA,TRBD2,TRBV7-3,TRBJ2-3,15,TGTGCCAGCAGCTTGACTAGCGGGGAGGCAGATACGCAGTATTTT,CASSLTSGEADTQYF
NA,NA,TRBV5-6,TRBJ2-7,15,TGTGCCAGCAGCGAGGAGCTAGCGACGATCTACGAGCAGTACTTC,CASSEELATIYEQYF
NA,TRBD1,TRBV9,TRBJ2-5,16,TGTGCCAGCAGTCCTATGCAGGGACAGGGGCAAGAGACCCAGTACTTC,CASSPMQGQGQETQYF
NA,TRBD1,TRBV28,TRBJ1-6,14,TGTGCCAGCTTCCGACAGGGGGGGAATTCACCCCTCCACTTT,CASFRQGGNSPLHF
few,TRBD2,TRBV28,TRBJ2-4,18,TGTGCCAGCAGTCAGACCCCGGGACTAGTAGTTGCCAAAAACATTCAGTACTTC,CASSQTPGLVVAKNIQYF
NA,NA,TRBV19,TRBJ2-3,13,TGTGCCAGTAAACGGACTCGCACAGATACGCAGTATTTT,CASKRTRTDTQYF
once,NA,TRBV28,TRBJ1-5,14,TGTGCCAGCAGTCCAGAACAGGGACATCAGCCCCAGCATTTT,CASSPEQGHQPQHF
NA,TRBD1,TRBV19,TRBJ1-5,15,TGTGCCAGTAGTGAGAGACAGGGGGTGAATCAGCCCCAGCATTTT,CASSERQGVNQPQHF
NA,TRBD2,TRBV19,TRBJ2-3,15,TGTGCCAGTAGGGCGGGACTAGCGATCACAGATACGCAGTATTTT,CASRAGLAITDTQYF
NA,NA,TRBV9,TRBJ2-3,14,TGTGCCAGCAGCGTAGCGGGAGCCGCAGATACGCAGTATTTT,CASSVAGAADTQYF
NA,TRBD1,TRBV28,TRBJ2-3,16,TGTGCCAGCAGTTTGGGACAGGGGGCGCGTACAGATACGCAGTATTTT,CASSLGQGARTDTQYF
once,NA,TRBV6-2/TRBV6-3,TRBJ2-7,14,TGTGCCAGCAGTTATGGCGGGTTAGATGACGAGCAGTACTTC,CASSYGGLDDEQYF
NA,TRBD1,TRBV7-3,TRBJ2-5,16,TGTGCCAGCAGCTTAGGGACAGGGTGGGGCGGCGAGACCCAGTACTTC,CASSLGTGWGGETQYF
NA,TRBD1,TRBV7-9,TRBJ2-3,14,TGTGCCAGCAGCGGGACAGGGAGCACAGATACGCAGTATTTT,CASSGTGSTDTQYF
NA,TRBD2,TRBV6-4,TRBJ2-2,16,TGTGCCAGCAGCGCTAATAGCGGGCCGAACACCGGGGAGCTGTTTTTT,CASSANSGPNTGELFF
NA,TRBD1,TRBV5-5,TRBJ2-5,14,TGTGCCAGCAGTACGGACAGGATGGAAGAGACCCAGTACTTC,CASSTDRMEETQYF
once,NA,TRBV30,TRBJ2-1,11,TGTGCCTGGAGTGTGGGCGATGAGCAGTTCTTC,CAWSVGDEQFF
NA,TRBD1,TRBV19,TRBJ1-2,15,TGTGCCAGTGGGGACAGGGGTCGAAGGAACTATGGCTACACCTTC,CASGDRGRRNYGYTF
medium-sized,NA,TRBV12-1,TRBJ2-7,14,TGTGCCAGCAGCTCCGGGACAGGCTCCTACGAGCAGTACTTC,CASSSGTGSYEQYF
NA,NA,TRBV3-1/TRBV3-2,TRBJ2-3,16,TGTGCCAGCAGCCAAGAGGTCGACTTGGGGAGAGATACGCAGTATTTT,CASSQEVDLGRDTQYF
NA,TRBD1,TRBV5-5,TRBJ2-7,15,TGTGCCAGCAGCTCACGGACAGGGATAGCCTACGAGCAGTACTTC,CASSSRTGIAYEQYF
NA,NA,TRBV14,TRBJ1-1,14,TGTGCCAGCAGCCAAGATCTAAATTACGCGGGCGGCCGATTT,CASSQDLNYAGGRF
NA,NA,TRBV7-8,TRBJ1-3,15,TGTGCCAGCAGCCCCCTAACCGACTCTGGAAACACCATATATTTT,CASSPLTDSGNTIYF
NA,NA,TRBV2,TRBJ1-6,17,TGTGCCAGCAGTGTACGGGGAAGCAGCTCCTATAATTCACCCCTCCACTTT,CASSVRGSSSYNSPLHF
NA,NA,TRBV28,TRBJ1-1,12,TGTGCCAGCAGCGAATACAGAGAAGAAGCTTTCTTT,CASSEYREEAFF
NA,NA,TRBV7-8,TRBJ2-1,13,TGTGCCACTGCGACTAGTCTGTACAATGAGCAGTTCTTC,CATATSLYNEQFF
few,NA,TRBV6-5,TRBJ1-2,12,TGTGCCAGCAGTTATTCGCGAGTAAGCTACACCTTC,CASSYSRVSYTF
NA,TRBD1,TRBV19,TRBJ1-5,16,TGTGCCAGTAGCGGGCCCGGGACAGGGACCCATCAGCCCCAGCATTTT,CASSGPGTGTHQPQHF
NA,TRBD1,TRBV24-1,TRBJ1-4,17,TGTGCCACCAGTGGAGGGACAGGGTCCGCAACTAATGAAAAACTGTTTTTT,CATSGGTGSATNEKLFF
NA,TRBD1,TRBV6-5,TRBJ2-7,14,TGTGCCAGCAGTTACGGGACAGAGCTTGCCGAGCAGTACTTC,CASSYGTELAEQYF
few,TRBD1,TRBV28,TRBJ1-5,15,TGTGCCAGCAGCCCAGGACAGGGGAGCAATCAGCCCCAGCATTTT,CASSPGQGSNQPQHF
NA,TRBD1,TRBV5-1,TRBJ1-1,14,TGCGCCAGCAGCTTGGAGGGACAGGGCTCTGAAGCTTTCTTT,CASSLEGQGSEAFF
NA,TRBD2,TRBV11-2,TRBJ2-1,14,TGTGCCAGCAACGGACTAGCGAGATACAATGAGCAGTTCTTC,CASNGLARYNEQFF
NA,NA,TRBV2,TRBJ1-2,15,TGTGCCAGCGCTTTGAGGGACAAAGCGCACTATGGCTACACCTTC,CASALRDKAHYGYTF
NA,TRBD1,TRBV5-4,TRBJ1-1,12,TGTGCCAGCAGCCTGGGACAGGGAATCCCTTTCTTT,CASSLGQGIPFF
NA,NA,TRBV5-6,TRBJ2-2,18,TGTGCCAGCAGCTTGGTAGTTGGTAGGGGCTTAAGGACCGGGGAGCTGTTTTTT,CASSLVVGRGLRTGELFF